The text below deals with one T cell receptor beta chain. Its target is not known. The data are from a study of memory CD4+ T cells and cytomegalovirus serostatus. Study observations and caveats: Suggested: most of the CMV-linked TCR signature lies in CD4+ memory cells.

The sort gate was single viable CD3+CD4+CD8-CD45RO+ cells for memory CD4+ T cells. After thawing, CD4+ T cells were positively selected. Generated by immunoSEQ multiplex PCR, the TCRdb table keeps only in-frame clones and is missing some. The data show around 62,000 clones, with more than 75% seen just once and about 4.7% held by the top ten. V was shortened by 4 bases and J by 2 bases, with 18 bases between the two germline ends. The CDR3 totals 16 residues. Germline V gene data show CDR1 as MNHEY and CDR2 as SVGAGI. Sequencing input: memory CD4+ T cells from blood. The TCR comes from an adult in good health and CMV-seropositive. This chain links TRBV6-5 with TRBJ2-7, with D perhaps matching TRBD1 (6 bases). DNA for the CDR3: TGTGCCAGCAGTTCGCCCAGGGGTGTAGGGGCCTACGAGCAGTACTTC. Translation gives CASSSPRGVGAYEQYF.